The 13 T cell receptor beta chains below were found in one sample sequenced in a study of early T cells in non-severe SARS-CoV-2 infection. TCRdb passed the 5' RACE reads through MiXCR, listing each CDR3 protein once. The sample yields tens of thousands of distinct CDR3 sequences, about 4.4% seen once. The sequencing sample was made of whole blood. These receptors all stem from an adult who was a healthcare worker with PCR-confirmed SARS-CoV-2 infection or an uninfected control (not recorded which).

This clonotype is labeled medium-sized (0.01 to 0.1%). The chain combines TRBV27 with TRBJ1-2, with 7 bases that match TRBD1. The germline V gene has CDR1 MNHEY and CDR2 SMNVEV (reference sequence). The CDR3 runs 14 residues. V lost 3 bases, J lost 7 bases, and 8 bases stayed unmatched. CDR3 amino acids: CASSLTGRVGGYTF. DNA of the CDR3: TGTGCCAGCAGTTTGACAGGGCGGGTCGGTGGCTACACCTTC.

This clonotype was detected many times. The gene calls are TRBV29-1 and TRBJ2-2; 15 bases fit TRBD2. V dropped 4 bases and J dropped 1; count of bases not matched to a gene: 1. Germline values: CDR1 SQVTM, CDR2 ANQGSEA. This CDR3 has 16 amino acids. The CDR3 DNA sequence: TGCAGCGTTGGGACTAGCGGGAGGGAGAACACCGGGGAGCTGTTTTTT. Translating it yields CSVGTSGRENTGELFF.

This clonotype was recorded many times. CDR3 residues: CASSPSQGRLIYEQYF. CDR3 DNA: TGTGCCAGCAGTCCGAGCCAGGGTCGGCTTATCTACGAGCAGTACTTC. J is TRBJ2-7 and V is TRBV27, with D perhaps matching TRBD1 (5 bases). The V gene's germline CDR1 is MNHEY and CDR2 SMNVEV (reference sequence). The CDR3 runs to 16 residues. Trimming removed 5 bases at V and 3 bases at J, with 20 bases between.

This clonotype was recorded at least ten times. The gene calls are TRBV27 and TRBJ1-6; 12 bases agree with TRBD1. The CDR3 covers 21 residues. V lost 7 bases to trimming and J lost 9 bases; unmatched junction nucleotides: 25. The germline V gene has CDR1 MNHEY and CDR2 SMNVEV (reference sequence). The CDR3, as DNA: TGTGCCAGCACCCGGTCAGGGACAGGGGGCATTAAGAGGCCACCCGGTTCACCCCTCCACTTT. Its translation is CASTRSGTGGIKRPPGSPLHF.

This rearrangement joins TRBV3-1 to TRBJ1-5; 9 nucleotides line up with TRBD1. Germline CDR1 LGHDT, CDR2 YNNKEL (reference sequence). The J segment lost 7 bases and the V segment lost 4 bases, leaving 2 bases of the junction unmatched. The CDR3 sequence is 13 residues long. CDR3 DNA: TGTGCCAGCAGCCGGGGACAGGGACAGCCCCAGCATTTT. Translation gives CASSRGQGQPQHF.

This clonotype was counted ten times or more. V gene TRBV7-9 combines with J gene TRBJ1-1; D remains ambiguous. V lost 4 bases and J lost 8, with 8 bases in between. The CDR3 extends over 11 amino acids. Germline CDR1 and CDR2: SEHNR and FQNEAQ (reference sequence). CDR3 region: CASSWTGEAFF. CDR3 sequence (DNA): TGTGCCAGCAGCTGGACCGGCGAAGCTTTCTTT.

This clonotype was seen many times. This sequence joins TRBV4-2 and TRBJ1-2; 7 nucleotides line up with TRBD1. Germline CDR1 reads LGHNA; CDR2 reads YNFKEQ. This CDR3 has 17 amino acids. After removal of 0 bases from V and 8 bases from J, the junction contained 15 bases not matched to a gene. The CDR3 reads CASSQESTGTYGFGYTF. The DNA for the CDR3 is TGTGCCAGCAGCCAAGAGTCGACAGGGACCTATGGGTTCGGCTACACCTTC.

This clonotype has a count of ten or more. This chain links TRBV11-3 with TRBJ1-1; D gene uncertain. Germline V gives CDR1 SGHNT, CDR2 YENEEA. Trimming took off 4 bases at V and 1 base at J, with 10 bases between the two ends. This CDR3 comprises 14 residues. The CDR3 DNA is TGTGCCAGCAGCTCGGACGGCCCGAACACTGAAGCTTTCTTT. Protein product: CASSSDGPNTEAFF.

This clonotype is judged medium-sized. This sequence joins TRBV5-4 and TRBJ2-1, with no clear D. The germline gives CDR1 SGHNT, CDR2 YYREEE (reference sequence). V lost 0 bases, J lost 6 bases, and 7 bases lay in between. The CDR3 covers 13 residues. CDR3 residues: CASSLVSVNEQFF. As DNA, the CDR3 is TGTGCCAGCAGCTTGGTTTCCGTCAATGAGCAGTTCTTC. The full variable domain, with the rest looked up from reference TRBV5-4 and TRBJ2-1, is ETGVTQSPTHLIKTRGQQVTLRCSSQSGHNTVSWYQQALGQGPQFIFQYYREEENGRGNFPPRFSGLQFPNYSSELNVNALELDDSALYLCASSLVSVNEQFFGPGTRLTVL.

DNA of the CDR3: TGCGCCAGCAGTGCCTCGACAGGGAATAATTCACCCCTCCACTTT. This sequence encodes CASSASTGNNSPLHF. This sequence joins TRBV10-1 and TRBJ1-6, with 7 bases aligning to TRBD1. This CDR3 is built from 15 residues. Germline values: CDR1 WNHNN, CDR2 SYGVQD (reference sequence). Germline trimming cut 4 bases from V and 5 bases from J; bases unmatched to any gene: 5.

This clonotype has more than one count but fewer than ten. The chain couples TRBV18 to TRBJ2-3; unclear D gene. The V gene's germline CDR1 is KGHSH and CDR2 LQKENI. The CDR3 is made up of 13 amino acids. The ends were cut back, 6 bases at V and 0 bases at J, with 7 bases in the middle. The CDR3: CASSHSSTDTQYF. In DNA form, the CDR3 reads TGTGCCAGCTCCCACAGTAGCACAGATACGCAGTATTTT.

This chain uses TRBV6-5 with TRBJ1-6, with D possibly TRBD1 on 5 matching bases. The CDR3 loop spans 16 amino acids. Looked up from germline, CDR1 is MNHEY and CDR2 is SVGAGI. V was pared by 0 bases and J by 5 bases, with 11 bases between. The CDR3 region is CASSYSGPGDNSPLHF. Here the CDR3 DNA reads TGTGCCAGCAGTTACTCAGGGCCGGGGGATAATTCACCCCTCCACTTT.

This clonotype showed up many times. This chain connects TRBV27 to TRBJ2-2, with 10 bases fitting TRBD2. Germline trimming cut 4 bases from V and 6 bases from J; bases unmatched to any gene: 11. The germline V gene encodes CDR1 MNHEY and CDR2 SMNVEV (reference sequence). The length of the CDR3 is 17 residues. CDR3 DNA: TGTGCCAGCAGTTCACATCCTAGCGGGGGCCTCTCCGGGGAGCTGTTTTTT. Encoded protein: CASSSHPSGGLSGELFF.